This TCR beta chain was captured by sequencing in a study of T cell changes during pregnancy in multiple sclerosis. Produced via immunoSEQ multiplex PCR; TCRdb's table is partial and in-frame only. This table holds fewer than 140,000 clones, around 90% found once. V lost 5 bases and J lost 1; bases outside the gene matches: 8. The CDR3 is made up of 15 amino acids. CDR1 is MDHEN and CDR2 is SYDVKM in the germline V gene. This clonotype was obtained from a female donor with multiple sclerosis, enrolled in a pregnancy study. Sequenced material: peripheral blood, taken before pregnancy. The chain joins TRBV28 to TRBJ2-7; TRBD2 matches at 7 bases. Written as DNA, the CDR3 is TGTGCCAGCAGTACTCCAGGACTAGGGTCCTACGAGCAGTACTTC. Protein: CASSTPGLGSYEQYF.